This T cell receptor (beta chain) comes out of a study of blood T cell repertoires in COVID-19. Generated by immunoSEQ multiplex PCR, the TCRdb table keeps only in-frame clones and is missing some. The sample holds about 200,000 clones, 85% to 90% seen once. The material sequenced was peripheral blood. The sequence derives from a man between 18 and 35 years old with active or convalescent COVID-19.

The CDR3 nucleotides read TGTGCCAGCAGCTCCCGGACTAGCGGCAACTACGAGCAGTACTTC. Translating it yields CASSSRTSGNYEQYF. This chain joins TRBV5-4 and TRBJ2-7, with 10 bases identical to TRBD2. Germline values: CDR1 SGHNT, CDR2 YYREEE (reference sequence). The CDR3 has 15 amino acids. Losses at the gene ends were 3 bases for V and 3 bases for J; bases not matched to a gene: 6.